The rows below give T cell receptor beta chains drawn from one sample of a study of long-term antiretroviral therapy in people with HIV. TCRdb's copy holds only in-frame clones and misses some; the assay was immunoSEQ multiplex PCR. The sample holds roughly 50,000 clones; about 86% are singletons and the top ten take approximately 3%. Source: unsorted PBMCs, taken 0.8 years after starting antiretroviral therapy. These receptors were collected from a young woman with HIV. Both conserved end residues are part of each CDR3. Each record gives: V gene, clone size, J gene, CDR3 protein. Rows give clone size only sometimes, using once, few, many, or a class for an expanded clone.

V: TRBV2
size: few
J: TRBJ1-2
CDR3: CASSLGLRSGYTF

V: TRBV7-9
size: .
J: TRBJ2-2
CDR3: CASSLLGVNTGELFF

V: TRBV6-4
size: .
J: TRBJ2-1
CDR3: CASSDPGQGWNEQFF

V: TRBV19
size: .
J: TRBJ1-1
CDR3: CASSADRGMNTEAFF

V: TRBV7-8
size: few
J: TRBJ2-5
CDR3: CASSPSVTAGGQETQYF

V: TRBV2
size: .
J: TRBJ2-3
CDR3: CARTGSRNPTSTDTQYF

V: TRBV9
size: .
J: TRBJ2-3
CDR3: CASSLREGQSGDTQYF

V: TRBV27
size: once
J: TRBJ1-3
CDR3: CASGVQGTSGNTIYF

V: TRBV9
size: .
J: TRBJ2-3
CDR3: CASSVSGRTDTQYF

V: TRBV11-2
size: .
J: TRBJ1-1
CDR3: CASRLVRRGGTEAFF

V: TRBV21-1
size: .
J: TRBJ1-1
CDR3: CASSKGAGVNTEAFF

V: TRBV9
size: .
J: TRBJ2-7
CDR3: CASSPRTGSYEQYF

V: TRBV5-4
size: .
J: TRBJ2-5
CDR3: CASSLRSFSASQETQYF

V: TRBV4-2
size: once
J: TRBJ2-1
CDR3: CASTPGPRGAGANNEQFF

V: TRBV7-9
size: once
J: TRBJ2-3
CDR3: CASSHRDRNTDTQYF

V: TRBV7-9
size: .
J: TRBJ2-3
CDR3: CASSLRPTGITDTQYF

V: TRBV27
size: .
J: TRBJ2-5
CDR3: CASSLRETQYF

V: TRBV9
size: .
J: TRBJ2-2
CDR3: CASSIERDGYNTGELFF

V: TRBV6-6
size: .
J: TRBJ1-1
CDR3: CASSYDGVNTEAFF

V: TRBV7-2
size: .
J: TRBJ2-3
CDR3: CASSLEGRGDTQYF

V: TRBV5-1
size: .
J: TRBJ2-3
CDR3: CASSLESSADTQYF

V: TRBV4-3
size: .
J: TRBJ2-4
CDR3: CASSPRGEDIQYF

V: TRBV11-2
size: .
J: TRBJ1-1
CDR3: CASSLRGMNTEAFF

V: TRBV28
size: .
J: TRBJ2-4
CDR3: CASNTPRLAKNIQYF

V: TRBV6-1
size: .
J: TRBJ1-5
CDR3: CATLGQGAYNQPQHF

V: TRBV7-3
size: few
J: TRBJ2-2
CDR3: CASSLSRATGELFF

V: TRBV4-3
size: once
J: TRBJ2-1
CDR3: CASSQASGVYNEQFF

V: TRBV14
size: .
J: TRBJ2-5
CDR3: CASSRDRGRETQYF

V: TRBV25-1
size: once
J: TRBJ2-7
CDR3: CASSGPGTSLYEQYF

V: TRBV7-2
size: .
J: TRBJ2-1
CDR3: CASSLRAGELGEQFF

V: TRBV11-2
size: once
J: TRBJ1-2
CDR3: CASSPDTSNYGYTF

V: TRBV7-9
size: .
J: TRBJ1-5
CDR3: CASSLGSQPQHF

V: TRBV5-1
size: once
J: TRBJ1-1
CDR3: CASSLGAGMNTEAFF

V: TRBV27
size: .
J: TRBJ2-7
CDR3: CASQGYTYEQYF

V: TRBV7-2
size: .
J: TRBJ2-3
CDR3: CASSLGYAGITDTQYF

V: TRBV19
size: few
J: TRBJ1-5
CDR3: CASSILDNQPQHF

V: TRBV18
size: .
J: TRBJ2-6
CDR3: CASSPWDRESSGANVLTF

V: TRBV5-1
size: .
J: TRBJ2-1
CDR3: CASSSGQGLTEQFF

V: TRBV6-4
size: once
J: TRBJ2-3
CDR3: CASSETSTLPARRGTDTQYF

V: TRBV6-6
size: .
J: TRBJ2-5
CDR3: CASSYSLVAGEETQYF

V: TRBV19
size: .
J: TRBJ1-1
CDR3: CASRRGMNTEAFF

V: TRBV6-5
size: .
J: TRBJ1-4
CDR3: CASRRRGVSEKLFF

V: TRBV15
size: .
J: TRBJ2-6
CDR3: CATSRPNRAGANVLTF

V: TRBV19
size: .
J: TRBJ2-1
CDR3: CASSRYTPADEQFF

V: TRBV28
size: .
J: TRBJ2-6
CDR3: CASSPDRGSSGANVLTF

V: TRBV27
size: .
J: TRBJ1-1
CDR3: CASSLINGRPNTEAFF

V: TRBV28
size: .
J: TRBJ1-2
CDR3: CASRGSGTAAPIHGYTF

V: TRBV7-2
size: .
J: TRBJ1-5
CDR3: CASSSDRAFNQPQHF

V: TRBV7-9
size: .
J: TRBJ2-7
CDR3: CASSVTQGTKYEQYF

V: TRBV28
size: .
J: TRBJ2-7
CDR3: CASRTGGSYEQYF

V: TRBV7-2
size: .
J: TRBJ2-3
CDR3: CASSSGPTGDDTQYF